Below, 26 T cell receptor beta chains from the same sample are listed, as sequenced in a study of CD8+CD57+ T cells in acquired aplastic anemia. Template material for TCR beta VDJ and CDR3 profiling consisted of genomic DNA. TCRdb redid the calling of the reads with MiXCR, one entry per CDR3 protein. The sample has under 200,000 distinct CDR3 sequences, around 47% seen once. All patients picked for sequencing had shown, by flow cytometry, an expansion of CD8+CD57+ cells. Sequencing input: sorted CD4+, CD8+, or CD8+CD57+ T cells (not recorded which) from PBMCs. Receptor source: a human donor with aplastic anemia.

This clonotype was seen at least ten times. This rearrangement joins TRBV7-9 to TRBJ2-5; D perhaps matches TRBD1 (8 bases). The germline CDR1 and CDR2 sequences are SEHNR and FQNEAQ (reference sequence). Between the trimmed V and J ends, which lost 5 bases and 4 bases, there was a span of 17 bases. The CDR3 consists of 15 residues. For the CDR3, the DNA is TGTGCCAGCAGCCTCCTACAGGGGGGGCGAGAGACCCAGTACTTC. Encoded protein: CASSLLQGGRETQYF. Supplemented by reference TRBV7-9 and TRBJ2-5, the full variable domain reads DTGVSQNPRHKITKRGQNVTFRCDPISEHNRLYWYRQTLGQGPEFLTYFQNEAQLEKSRLLSDRFSAERPKGSFSTLEIQRTEQGDSAMYLCASSLLQGGRETQYFGPGTRLLVL.

In its sample, this clonotype was seen a few times. V usage is TRBV24-1 and J usage is TRBJ2-3; D not resolved. V was cut by 5 bases and J by 0 bases, with 8 bases left in between. CDR1 is KGHDR, CDR2 SFDVKD, per germline. CDR3 length: 14 amino acids. CDR3 nucleotides: TGTGCCACCAGTGTGGGTTTTAGCACAGATACGCAGTATTTT. Translating it yields CATSVGFSTDTQYF.

The V call is TRBV10-3, the J call TRBJ2-2; 9 bases are a match to TRBD2. The germline V gene has CDR1 ENHRY and CDR2 SYGVKD. The CDR3 length is 11 residues. Germline trimming cut 10 bases from V and 7 bases from J; bases unmatched to any gene: 1. The chain's CDR3 is CASSGGGELFF. In DNA form, the CDR3 reads TGTGCCAGTAGCGGGGGCGGGGAGCTGTTTTTT.

As to this clonotype: The conserved phenylalanine or tryptophan normally closing the CDR3 is absent here, so this likely arose from a read error. The rearrangement links TRBV25-1 to TRBJ1-2, with a weak D call TRBD1 (5 bases). The CDR3 has 12 residues. Germline V gene lookup returns CDR1 MGHDK and CDR2 SYGVNS. The germline V and J ends were trimmed by 6 bases and 6 bases, with 11 bases remaining between them. The CDR3 sequence: CASREGLHGYTL. The CDR3 coding sequence is TGTGCCAGCAGGGAGGGACTCCATGGCTACACCCTC.

Comments on this clonotype: A much larger clone lies one base from this, so it may be a read error. J is TRBJ1-4 and V is TRBV5-1; possibly TRBD1 for D (5 bases). From germline, CDR1 is SGHRS and CDR2 YFSETQ. The CDR3 length is 17 residues. CDR3 in DNA: TGCGCCAGCAGCTTTTCGGGCCTGGAGGCAGGGCGCGAAAAACTGTCTTTT. Translation gives CASSFSGLEAGREKLSF. Full variable domain (missing parts from reference TRBV5-1 and TRBJ1-4): KAGVTQTPRYLIKTRGQQVTLSCSPISGHRSVSWYQQTPGQGLQFLFEYFSETQRNKGNFPGRFSGRQFSNSRSEMNVSTLELGDSALYLCASSFSGLEAGREKLSFGSGTQLSVL.

This clonotype was picked up many times. The chain has TRBV10-3 and TRBJ2-2, with 8 bases lining up with TRBD1. The CDR3 extends over 15 amino acids. Trimming cost V 4 bases and J 6 bases; bases outside gene matches: 7. Germline assignment: CDR1 ENHRY and CDR2 SYGVKD. In DNA form, the CDR3 reads TGTGCCATCAGTGGGCAGGGGGCGCAGGCCGGGGAGCTGTTTTTT. Translation gives CAISGQGAQAGELFF.

This sequence joins TRBV20-1 and TRBJ2-7; no definite D call. There are 14 residues in the CDR3. Germline lookup yields CDR1 DFQATT and CDR2 SNEGSKA (reference sequence). V lost 1 base to trimming and J lost 4 bases, with 14 bases between them. The CDR3 coding sequence is TGCAGTGCTAGAGGTCCCCTCAGTAGTTACGAGCAGTACTTC. Translated, it gives CSARGPLSSYEQYF.

At least ten counts were recorded for this clonotype. This chain connects TRBV9 to TRBJ2-3; a weak D match, TRBD2 (5 bases). The V end lost 0 bases, the J end lost 2 bases, and 10 bases lay between the germline ends. Germline CDR1 reads SGDLS; CDR2 reads YYNGEE. This CDR3 is 15 amino acids long. CDR3 amino acids: CASSVGSVNTDTQYF. In DNA form, the CDR3 reads TGTGCCAGCAGCGTAGGTAGCGTAAACACAGATACGCAGTATTTT.

This clonotype appeared many times. The CDR3 protein is CASSRKGRGNYGYTF. The CDR3 nucleotides read TGTGCCAGTAGCAGGAAGGGTAGGGGCAACTATGGCTACACCTTC. This chain joins TRBV19 and TRBJ1-2; tentative D call: TRBD1 (5 bases). The V end lost 6 bases, the J end lost 2 bases, and 16 bases lay between the germline ends. The germline V gene has CDR1 LNHDA and CDR2 SQIVND (reference sequence). The CDR3 has 15 residues.

The gene calls are TRBV10-3 and TRBJ1-2; 9 bases match TRBD1. The CDR3 consists of 14 residues. V shed 10 bases, J shed 3 bases, and the junction held 9 bases outside the gene matches. Looked up from germline, CDR1 is ENHRY and CDR2 is SYGVKD. CDR3 nucleotide sequence: TGTGCCACCCGAGAGACAGGGGGGTACTATGGCTACACCTTC. Translation: CATRETGGYYGYTF.

The chain carries TRBV2 and TRBJ1-5; D is uncertain. This CDR3 is built from 14 residues. Germline CDR1 and CDR2: SNHLY and FYNNEI. V lost 3 bases and J lost 10, with 16 bases in between. Written as DNA, the CDR3 is TGTGCCAGCAGTGAGGGAGTTCGAATCAGCCCCCAGCATTTT. Encoded protein: CASSEGVRISPQHF.

Worth noting for this clonotype: Because the CDR3 is missing its conserved closing phenylalanine or tryptophan, this is likely a read error. The DNA is left out, because the CDR3 cannot be placed on it with certainty; the CDR3 is given as TCRdb lists it. The chain uses TRBV24-1 and TRBJ2-7. Germline V gene sequence: CDR1 KGHDR, CDR2 SFDVKD. Inclusive of both ends, the CDR3 amounts to 9 amino acids. The chain's CDR3 is CATSDLSIS.

This chain connects TRBV2 to TRBJ2-3; 8 bases match TRBD1. The CDR3 has 15 amino acids. Germline V gene lookup returns CDR1 SNHLY and CDR2 FYNNEI. J gave up 1 base and V 5 bases, and 5 bases lay outside the gene matches. In DNA, the CDR3 is TGTGCCAGCAGTACCTTGACAGGGGGCACAGATACGCAGTATTTT. Translation: CASSTLTGGTDTQYF.

With regard to this clonotype: Relative to the germline gene, one junction end is altered; a read error may explain this. The chain combines TRBV5-4 with TRBJ1-2; tentative D call: TRBD1 (6 bases). CDR1 and CDR2 from the germline V gene are SGHNT and YYREEE (reference sequence). The length of the CDR3 is 13 residues. This CDR3 is CVSSPDSNYGHTF. The CDR3 DNA reads as TGTGTCAGCAGCCCGGACAGTAACTATGGCCACACCTTC.

This clonotype was observed many times. The V call is TRBV4-3, the J call TRBJ2-2, with D possibly matching TRBD2 (6 bases). The germline V gene has CDR1 LGHNA and CDR2 YSLEER. CDR3 length: 14 residues. Trimming stripped 2 bases from V and 4 bases from J, with 8 bases between. The CDR3 DNA reads TGCGCCAGCAGCCAACGGGGGTTCACCGGGGAGCTGTTTTTT. Encoded protein: CASSQRGFTGELFF.

A few counts support this clonotype. The gene calls are TRBV18 and TRBJ2-7, with 9 bases identical to TRBD1. Trimming removed 3 bases from V and 6 bases from J; junction bases left unmatched: 9. The CDR3 runs 15 residues. Germline-derived CDR1 and CDR2 are KGHSH and LQKENI. CDR3: CASSPPGQGFLEQYV. CDR3 sequence (DNA): TGTGCCAGCTCACCTCCTGGACAGGGGTTTCTCGAGCAGTACGTC.

The chain carries TRBV2 and TRBJ1-3; no definite D call. Trimming stripped 3 bases from V and 3 bases from J, with 3 bases between. From germline, CDR1 is SNHLY and CDR2 FYNNEI. This CDR3 comprises 12 residues. The CDR3 protein is CASSDYGNTIYF. In DNA form, the CDR3 reads TGTGCCAGCAGTGACTATGGAAACACCATATATTTT.

This clonotype has ten or more counts. The chain is built from TRBV19 and TRBJ1-4, with D perhaps TRBD1 (6 bases). Looked up from germline, CDR1 is LNHDA and CDR2 is SQIVND (reference sequence). This CDR3 comprises 15 residues. The germline V and J ends were trimmed by 5 bases and 10 bases, with 20 bases remaining between them. CDR3 nucleotides: TGTGCCAGTAGTGCCCGGCCAGGGGAGGAGGTAAAACTGTTTTTT. As protein: CASSARPGEEVKLFF.

The chain couples TRBV7-3 to TRBJ2-1; unclear D gene. The CDR3 contains 13 residues. Looked up from germline, CDR1 is SGHTA and CDR2 is FQGTGA. V was cut by 2 bases and J by 3 bases, with 5 bases left in between. The CDR3, as DNA: TGTGCCAGCAGCTTAGGTTTCTACAATGAGCAGTTCTTC. Encoded protein: CASSLGFYNEQFF.

In this sample, this clonotype turned up many times. The chain links TRBV5-6 to TRBJ2-1; unclear D gene. Germline CDR1 is SGHDT and CDR2 is YYEEEE. Trimming pared 4 bases from V and 1 base from J, leaving 9 bases between. The length of the CDR3 is 14 residues. For the CDR3, the DNA is TGTGCCAGCAGCCTCAGCGCATCCTACAATGAGCAGTTCTTC. Its protein is CASSLSASYNEQFF.

CDR3: CASSGRLAGTPNEQFF. Here the CDR3 DNA reads TGTGCCAGCAGCGGACGCCTAGCGGGAACCCCCAATGAGCAGTTCTTC. V usage is TRBV4-2 and J usage is TRBJ2-1; 9 bases match TRBD2. Germline V CDR1 and CDR2: LGHNA, YNFKEQ. CDR3 size: 16 residues. V lost 5 bases to trimming and J lost 6 bases; unmatched junction nucleotides: 11.

This clonotype occurred a few times. The genes are TRBV6-1 and TRBJ1-4; 7 bases align to TRBD1. The CDR3 consists of 14 residues. Germline values: CDR1 MNHNS, CDR2 SASEGT. J was trimmed by 0 bases and V by 11 bases; bases with no gene match: 6. The CDR3 DNA is TGTGCCTCCAGGGACAGTGCAACTAATGAAAAACTGTTTTTT. Its translation is CASRDSATNEKLFF.

Concerning this clonotype: It may be a read error: a sequence one base away is much more abundant. This sequence joins TRBV2 and TRBJ2-1; TRBD1 agrees at 8 bases. The CDR3 runs to 11 residues. Germline values: CDR1 SNHLY, CDR2 FYNNEI. In nucleotides, the CDR3 is TGTGCCTGCAGTGCGGACAGGGATAAGTTCTTC. Translation gives CACSADRDKFF.

This clonotype was counted between two and nine times. The chain carries TRBV7-7 and TRBJ2-3; D remains ambiguous. The germline V gene has CDR1 SSHAT and CDR2 FNYEAQ (reference sequence). CDR3 length: 13 amino acids. The DNA for the CDR3 is TGTGCTAGCTCCGCGGCCCCCACAGATACGCAGTATTTT. Its protein is CASSAAPTDTQYF.

This clonotype showed up just once. The junction differs from germline at one of its ends, possibly a read error. J is TRBJ2-3 and V is TRBV14; TRBD2 agrees at 7 bases. The CDR3 extends over 16 amino acids. Germline CDR1 is SGHDN and CDR2 is FVKESK. This chain's CDR3 is CASSISSGQSTYTQYF. Written as DNA, the CDR3 is TGTGCCAGCAGCATTAGTAGCGGGCAGAGCACATATACGCAGTATTTT.

The chain has TRBV30 and TRBJ1-2; 7 bases fit TRBD1. There are 13 residues in the CDR3. Germline-derived CDR1 and CDR2 are GTSNPN and SVGIG (reference sequence). V shed 4 bases and J 5 bases; nucleotides not matched to a gene: 7. The CDR3 sequence is CAWTDRVGYGYTF. The DNA for the CDR3 is TGTGCCTGGACCGACAGGGTCGGATATGGCTACACCTTC.